This entry is about one T cell receptor beta chain. Antigen: not known. This sample stems from a study of shared clonotypes between healthy human individuals. CDR1 and CDR2 from the germline V gene are MDHEN and SYDVKM. With 6 bases clipped from V and 3 bases from J, the junction kept 5 bases outside the gene matches. This CDR3 is 14 amino acids long. The data were produced by immunoSEQ multiplex PCR, yet TCRdb's version contains in-frame clones alone and is incomplete. The data contain millions of clones, approximately 94% of them singletons. General study findings and limits: Among non-shared clonotypes, generation probabilities were lower than among those shared by all four donors. Researchers found naive subsets generally carried larger estimated richness than memory subsets. Clonotype sharing across several donors was observed for around 5% of naive CD4 clonotypes.

The V gene is TRBV28, the J gene TRBJ1-5; 7 bases line up with TRBD1. The sequence derives from a man aged 18 to 30 in good health. What was sequenced was naive CD4+ T cells sorted from blood. Subset defined: CD45RA+ positively selected. CDR3: CASSDGTVNQPQHF. Here the CDR3 DNA reads TGTGCCAGCAGCGACGGGACAGTCAATCAGCCCCAGCATTTT.